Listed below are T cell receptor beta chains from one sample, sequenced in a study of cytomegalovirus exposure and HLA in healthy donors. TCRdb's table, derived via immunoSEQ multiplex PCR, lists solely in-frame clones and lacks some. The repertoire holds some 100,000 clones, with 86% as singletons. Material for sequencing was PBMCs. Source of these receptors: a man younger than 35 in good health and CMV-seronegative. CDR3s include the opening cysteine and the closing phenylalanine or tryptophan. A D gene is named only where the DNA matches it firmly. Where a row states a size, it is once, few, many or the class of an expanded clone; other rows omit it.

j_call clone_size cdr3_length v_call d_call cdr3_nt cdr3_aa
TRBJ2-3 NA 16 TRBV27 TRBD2 TGTGCCAGCAGTTCGACTAGCGGGGGTTACACAGATACGCAGTATTTT CASSSTSGGYTDTQYF
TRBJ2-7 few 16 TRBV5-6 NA TGTGCCAGCAGCTTGGGAGACAGGAGCAACCACTACGAGCAGTACTTC CASSLGDRSNHYEQYF
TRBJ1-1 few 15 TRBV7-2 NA TGTGCCAGCAGCCGCGCTTGGGAGGGCCGGACTGAAGCTTTCTTT CASSRAWEGRTEAFF
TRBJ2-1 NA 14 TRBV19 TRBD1 TGTGCCAGTAGCCCCGGGACAGGCTACAATGAGCAGTTCTTC CASSPGTGYNEQFF
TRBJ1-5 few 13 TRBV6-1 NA TGTGCCAGCAGTGAGGGCAGGAATCAGCCCCAGCATTTT CASSEGRNQPQHF
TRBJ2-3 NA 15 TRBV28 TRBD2 TGTGCCAGCAGTTTAATCAGCGGGGGAACAGATACGCAGTATTTT CASSLISGGTDTQYF
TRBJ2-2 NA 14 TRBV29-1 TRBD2 TGCAGCGTTGAGACCAGCGGGAGGTCCGGGGAGCTGTTTTTT CSVETSGRSGELFF
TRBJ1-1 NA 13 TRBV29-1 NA TGCAGCGCCGCAGGGGCCGAGAACACTGAAGCTTTCTTT CSAAGAENTEAFF
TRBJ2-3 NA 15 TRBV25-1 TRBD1 TGTGCCAGCAGTGAAACAGGGGGGAGCACAGATACGCAGTATTTT CASSETGGSTDTQYF
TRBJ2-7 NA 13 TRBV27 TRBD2 TGTGCCAGCGCTAGCGGGCGCTCCTACGAGCAGTACTTC CASASGRSYEQYF
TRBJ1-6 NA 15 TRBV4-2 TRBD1 TGTGCCAGCAGCCAAGAAGGGACAGGGAGCTCACCCCTCCACTTT CASSQEGTGSSPLHF
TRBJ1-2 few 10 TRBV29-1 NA TGCAGCGTTGCAGGGGATGGCTACACCTTC CSVAGDGYTF
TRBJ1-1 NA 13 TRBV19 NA TGTGCCAGTAGTATTTGGGAGGAGGGTGAAGCTTTCTTT CASSIWEEGEAFF
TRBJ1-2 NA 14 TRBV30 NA TGTGCCTGGAGTGTAGGTGGCGGCGTCTATGGCTACACCTTC CAWSVGGGVYGYTF
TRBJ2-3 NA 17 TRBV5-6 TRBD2 TGTGCCAGCATCCTACGGACTAGCGGGAGAGGAAGAGATACGCAGTATTTT CASILRTSGRGRDTQYF
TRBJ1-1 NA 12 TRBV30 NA TGTGCCTGGCTTCCCCAGGGGACTGAAGCTTTCTTT CAWLPQGTEAFF
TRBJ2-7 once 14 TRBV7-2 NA TGTGCCAGCAGCTTTGCGGGACAGCTCTACGAGCAGTACTTC CASSFAGQLYEQYF
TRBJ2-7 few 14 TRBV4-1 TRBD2 TGCGCCAGCAGCCAAGTTCTAGCGGGCTACGAGCAGTACTTC CASSQVLAGYEQYF
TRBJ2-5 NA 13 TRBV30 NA TGTGCCTGGAGCGGGTCCTCCTGGGAGACCCAGTACTTC CAWSGSSWETQYF
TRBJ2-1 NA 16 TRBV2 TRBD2 TGTGCCAGCAGGGACAAAGGCGGGGGGTCCTACAATGAGCAGTTCTTC CASRDKGGGSYNEQFF
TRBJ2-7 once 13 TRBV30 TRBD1 TGTGCCTGGAGTACGCAGGGGGCCTACGAGCAGTACTTC CAWSTQGAYEQYF
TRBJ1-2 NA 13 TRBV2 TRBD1 TGTGCCACGCCACAGGGGGCGAGCTATGGCTACACCTTC CATPQGASYGYTF
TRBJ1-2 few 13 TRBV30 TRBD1 TGTGCCTGGACGCCACAGGGGGCTGGGGGCTACACCTTC CAWTPQGAGGYTF
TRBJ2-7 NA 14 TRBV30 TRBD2 TGTGCCTGGAGTGTACAACTAGCGGGGGTTGAGCAGTACTTC CAWSVQLAGVEQYF
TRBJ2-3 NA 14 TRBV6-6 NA TGTGCCAGCGGAGGACTTGGTCGCACAGATACGCAGTATTTT CASGGLGRTDTQYF
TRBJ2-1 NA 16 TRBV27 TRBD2 TGTGCCAGCAGTTCCGGGACTAGCGGGCCCTACAATGAGCAGTTCTTC CASSSGTSGPYNEQFF
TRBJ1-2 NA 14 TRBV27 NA TGTGCCAGCAGCGACACAGGGTCTAACTATGGCTACACCTTC CASSDTGSNYGYTF
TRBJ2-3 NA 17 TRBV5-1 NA TGCGCCAGCAGCCCGTCGAGGGCAAAGTTAGGGACAGATACGCAGTATTTT CASSPSRAKLGTDTQYF
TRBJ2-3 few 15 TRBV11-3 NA TGTGCCAGCAGTCCAGGAGGGGGGGGCACAGATACGCAGTATTTT CASSPGGGGTDTQYF
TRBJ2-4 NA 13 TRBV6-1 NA TGTGCCAGCTTTACCCCAGGGGAGCGCATTCAGTACTTC CASFTPGERIQYF
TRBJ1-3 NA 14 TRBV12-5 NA TGTGCTAGTGGTTTGGGACATGGTGTAAACACCATATATTTT CASGLGHGVNTIYF
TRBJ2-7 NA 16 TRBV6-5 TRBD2 TGTGCCAGCAGTTTTCGACTAGCGGGGGGGAACTACGAGCAGTACTTC CASSFRLAGGNYEQYF
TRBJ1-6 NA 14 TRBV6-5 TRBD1 TGTGCCAGCAGTGGGGACAGGGTCCAATCACCCCTCCACTTT CASSGDRVQSPLHF
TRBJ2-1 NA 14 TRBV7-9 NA TGTGCCAGCAACAGGGGGGGGTCCTACAATGAGCAGTTCTTC CASNRGGSYNEQFF
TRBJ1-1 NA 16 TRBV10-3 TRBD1 TGTGCCATCAGAGAAACAGGGGCCTCCATGAACACTGAAGCTTTCTTT CAIRETGASMNTEAFF
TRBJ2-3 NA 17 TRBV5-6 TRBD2 TGTGCCAGCAGCCCTCCCGGGGCGGGAGTTCGTACAGATACGCAGTATTTT CASSPPGAGVRTDTQYF
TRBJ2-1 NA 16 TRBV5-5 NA TGTGCCAGCAGCTTGGGGGCCTTGACCATCAACAATGAGCAGTTCTTC CASSLGALTINNEQFF
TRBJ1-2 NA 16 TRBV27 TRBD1 TGTGCCAGCAGTTCTCTAAGGGACAGGGGGCCCTATGGCTACACCTTC CASSSLRDRGPYGYTF
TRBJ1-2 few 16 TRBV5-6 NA TGTGCCAGCAGCCCAACCCCGAGCTCAGGGGCTTATGGCTACACCTTC CASSPTPSSGAYGYTF
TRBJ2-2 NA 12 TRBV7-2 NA TGTGCCAGCAGCCCCGGGACAGGGGAGCTGTTTTTT CASSPGTGELFF
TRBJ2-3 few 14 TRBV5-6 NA TGTGCCAGCAGCTTGGCTAGTCGGCGAGATACGCAGTATTTT CASSLASRRDTQYF
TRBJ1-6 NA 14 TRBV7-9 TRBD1 TGTGCCAGCAGCCCCGACAGGGGTAATTCACCCCTCCACTTT CASSPDRGNSPLHF
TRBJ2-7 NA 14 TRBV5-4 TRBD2 TGTGCCAGCAGCTCCCGGCGGGGGTCCTACGAGCAGTACTTC CASSSRRGSYEQYF
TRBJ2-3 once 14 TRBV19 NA TGTGCCAGTAGTGAGGACAGCTACACAGATACGCAGTATTTT CASSEDSYTDTQYF
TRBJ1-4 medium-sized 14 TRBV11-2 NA TGTGCCAGCAGTCCGGGACACGGGGAAGAAAAACTGTTTTTT CASSPGHGEEKLFF
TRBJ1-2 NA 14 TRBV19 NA TGTGCCAGTAGTATTTCAAGAGAGAACTATGGCTACACCTTC CASSISRENYGYTF
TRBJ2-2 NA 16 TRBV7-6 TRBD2 TGTGCCAGCAGCGTCCTAGCGGGAGGGCCCTCCGGGGAGCTGTTTTTT CASSVLAGGPSGELFF
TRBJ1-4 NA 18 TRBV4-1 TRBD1 TGCGCCAGCAGCCAAGACCCGGGACAGTCGCCCCAGAGGGAAAAACTGTTTTTT CASSQDPGQSPQREKLFF
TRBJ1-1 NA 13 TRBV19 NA TGTGCCAGTAGTACAGGGGTAAGCACTGAAGCTTTCTTT CASSTGVSTEAFF
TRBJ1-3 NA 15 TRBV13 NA TGTGCCAGCAGCTTAAGAACTGGACAGGGAAACACCATATATTTT CASSLRTGQGNTIYF